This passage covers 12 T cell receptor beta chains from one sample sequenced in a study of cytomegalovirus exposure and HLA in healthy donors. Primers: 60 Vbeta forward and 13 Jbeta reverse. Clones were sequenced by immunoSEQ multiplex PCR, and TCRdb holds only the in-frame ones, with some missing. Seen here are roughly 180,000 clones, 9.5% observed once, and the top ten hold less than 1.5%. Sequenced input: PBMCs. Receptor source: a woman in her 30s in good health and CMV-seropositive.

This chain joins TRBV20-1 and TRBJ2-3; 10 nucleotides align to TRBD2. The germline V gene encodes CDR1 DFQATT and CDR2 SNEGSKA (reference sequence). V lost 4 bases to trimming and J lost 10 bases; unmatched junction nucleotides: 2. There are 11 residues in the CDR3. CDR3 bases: TGCAGTGCTACTAGCGGGAGTCCGCAGTATTTT. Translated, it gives CSATSGSPQYF.

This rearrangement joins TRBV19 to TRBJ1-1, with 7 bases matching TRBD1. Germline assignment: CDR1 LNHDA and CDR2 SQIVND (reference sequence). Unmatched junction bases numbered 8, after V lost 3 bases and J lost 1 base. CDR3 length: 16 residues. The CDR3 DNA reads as TGTGCCAGTAGTATCACCGCATACAGGGGGAACACTGAAGCTTTCTTT. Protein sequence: CASSITAYRGNTEAFF.

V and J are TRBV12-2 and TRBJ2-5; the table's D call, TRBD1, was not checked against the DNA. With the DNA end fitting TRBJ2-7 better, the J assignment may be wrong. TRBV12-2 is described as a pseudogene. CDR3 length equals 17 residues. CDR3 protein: CASRFRSPQGWRYEQYF. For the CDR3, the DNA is TGTGCAAGTCGCTTCAGGTCGCCCCAGGGGTGGAGGTACGAGCAGTACTTC.

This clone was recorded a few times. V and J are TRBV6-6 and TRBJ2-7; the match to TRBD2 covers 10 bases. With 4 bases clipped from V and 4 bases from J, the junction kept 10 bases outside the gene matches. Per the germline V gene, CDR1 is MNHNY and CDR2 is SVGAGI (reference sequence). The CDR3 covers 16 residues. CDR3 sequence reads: CASSSPTSGTIYEQYF. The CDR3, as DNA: TGTGCCAGCAGTTCCCCCACTAGCGGGACGATTTACGAGCAGTACTTC.

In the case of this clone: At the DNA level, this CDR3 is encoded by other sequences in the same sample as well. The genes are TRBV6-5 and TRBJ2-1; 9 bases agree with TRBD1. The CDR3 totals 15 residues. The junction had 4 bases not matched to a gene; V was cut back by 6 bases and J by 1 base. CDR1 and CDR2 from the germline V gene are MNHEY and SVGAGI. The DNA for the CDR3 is TGTGCCAGCAGCCCCGGGACAGGGTCCTACAATGAGCAGTTCTTC. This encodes CASSPGTGSYNEQFF.

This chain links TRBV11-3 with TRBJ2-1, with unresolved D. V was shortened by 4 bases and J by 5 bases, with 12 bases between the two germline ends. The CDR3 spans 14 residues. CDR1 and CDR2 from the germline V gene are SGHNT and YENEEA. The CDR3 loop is CASSSRGVNNEQFF. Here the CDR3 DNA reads TGTGCCAGCAGCTCGAGAGGAGTCAACAATGAGCAGTTCTTC.

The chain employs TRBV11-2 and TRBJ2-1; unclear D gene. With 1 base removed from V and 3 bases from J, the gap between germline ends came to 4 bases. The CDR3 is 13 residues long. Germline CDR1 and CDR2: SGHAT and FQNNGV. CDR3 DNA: TGTGCCAGCAGCTTAGTACTCTACAATGAGCAGTTCTTC. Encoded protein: CASSLVLYNEQFF. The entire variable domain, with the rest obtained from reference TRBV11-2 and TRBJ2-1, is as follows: EAGVAQSPRYKIIEKRQSVAFWCNPISGHATLYWYQQILGQGPKLLIQFQNNGVVDDSQLPKDRFSAERLKGVDSTLKIQPAKLEDSAVYLCASSLVLYNEQFFGPGTRLTVL.

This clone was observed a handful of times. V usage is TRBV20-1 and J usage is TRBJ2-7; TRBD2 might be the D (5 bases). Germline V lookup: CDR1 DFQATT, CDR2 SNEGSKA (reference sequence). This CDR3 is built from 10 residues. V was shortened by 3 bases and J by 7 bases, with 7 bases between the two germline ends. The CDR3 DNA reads TGCAGTGCTAGCCCGGGGGAGCAGTACTTC. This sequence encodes CSASPGEQYF.

For the CDR3, the DNA is TGTGCCACGCAGACTAGCGGGGGAAACACCGGGGAGCTGTTTTTT. This codes for CATQTSGGNTGELFF. This rearrangement joins TRBV2 to TRBJ2-2, with 12 bases aligning to TRBD2. The trim removed 10 bases at V and 2 bases at J, leaving 5 bases unmatched. The CDR3 has 15 residues. Germline lookup yields CDR1 SNHLY and CDR2 FYNNEI.

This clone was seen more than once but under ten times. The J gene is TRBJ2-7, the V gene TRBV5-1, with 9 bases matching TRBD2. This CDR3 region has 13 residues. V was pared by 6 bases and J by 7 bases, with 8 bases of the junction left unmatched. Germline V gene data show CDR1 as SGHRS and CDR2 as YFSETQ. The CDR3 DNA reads TGCGCCAGCAAACGAGCGGGAGGAGGAGAGCAGTACTTC. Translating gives CASKRAGGGEQYF.

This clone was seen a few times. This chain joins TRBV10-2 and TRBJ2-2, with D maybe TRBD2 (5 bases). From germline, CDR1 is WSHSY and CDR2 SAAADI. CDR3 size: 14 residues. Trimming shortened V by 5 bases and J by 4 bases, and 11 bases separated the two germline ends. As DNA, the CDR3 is TGCGCCAGCAGTCAGTTACTAGTCACCGGGGAGCTGTTTTTT. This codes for CASSQLLVTGELFF.

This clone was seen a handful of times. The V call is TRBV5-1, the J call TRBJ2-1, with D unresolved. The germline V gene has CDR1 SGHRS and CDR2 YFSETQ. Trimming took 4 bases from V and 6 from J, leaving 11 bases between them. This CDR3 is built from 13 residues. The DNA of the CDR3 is TGCGCCAGCAGCCTACTTCACGTCAATGAGCAGTTCTTC. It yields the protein CASSLLHVNEQFF.